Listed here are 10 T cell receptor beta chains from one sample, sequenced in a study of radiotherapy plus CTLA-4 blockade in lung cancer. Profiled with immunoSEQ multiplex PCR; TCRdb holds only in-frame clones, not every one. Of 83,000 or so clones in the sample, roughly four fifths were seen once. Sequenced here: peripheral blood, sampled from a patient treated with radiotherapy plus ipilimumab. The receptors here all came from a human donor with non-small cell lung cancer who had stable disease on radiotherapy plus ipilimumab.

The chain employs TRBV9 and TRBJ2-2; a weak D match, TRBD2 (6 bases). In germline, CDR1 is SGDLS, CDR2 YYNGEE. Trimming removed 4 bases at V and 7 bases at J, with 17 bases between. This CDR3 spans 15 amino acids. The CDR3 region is CASSLGTADRGELFF. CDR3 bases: TGTGCCAGCAGCTTAGGGACTGCGGATCGCGGGGAGCTGTTTTTT.

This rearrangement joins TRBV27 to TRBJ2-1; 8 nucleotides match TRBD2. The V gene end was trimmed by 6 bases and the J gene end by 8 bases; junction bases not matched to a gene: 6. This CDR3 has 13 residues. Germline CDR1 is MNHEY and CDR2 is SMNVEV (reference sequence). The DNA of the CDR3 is TGTGCCAGCAGAAGCGGGAGTCGGGATGAGCAGTTCTTC. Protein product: CASRSGSRDEQFF.

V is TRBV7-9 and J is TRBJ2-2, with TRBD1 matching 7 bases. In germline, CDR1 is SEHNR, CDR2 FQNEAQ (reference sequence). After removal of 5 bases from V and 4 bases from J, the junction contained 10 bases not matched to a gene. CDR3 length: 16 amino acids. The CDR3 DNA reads TGTGCCAGCAGCGGGACGGGACAGCAAATCACCGGGGAGCTGTTTTTT. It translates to CASSGTGQQITGELFF.

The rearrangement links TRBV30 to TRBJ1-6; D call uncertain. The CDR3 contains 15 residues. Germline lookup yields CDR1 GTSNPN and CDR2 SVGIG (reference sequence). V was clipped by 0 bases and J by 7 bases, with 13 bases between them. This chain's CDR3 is CAWSVLTGSNSPLHF. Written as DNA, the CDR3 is TGTGCCTGGAGTGTCCTAACCGGTTCCAATTCACCCCTCCACTTT.

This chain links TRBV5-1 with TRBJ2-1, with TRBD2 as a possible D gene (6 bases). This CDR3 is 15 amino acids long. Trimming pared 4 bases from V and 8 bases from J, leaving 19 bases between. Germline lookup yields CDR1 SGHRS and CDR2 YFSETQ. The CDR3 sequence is CASSPEVASADEQFF. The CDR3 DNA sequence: TGCGCCAGCAGCCCGGAGGTTGCTAGCGCCGATGAGCAGTTCTTC.

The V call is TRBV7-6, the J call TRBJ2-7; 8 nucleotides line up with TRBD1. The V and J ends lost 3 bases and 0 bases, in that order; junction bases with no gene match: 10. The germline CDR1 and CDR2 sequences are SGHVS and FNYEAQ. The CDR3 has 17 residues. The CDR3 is CASSFSGTGFNSYEQYF. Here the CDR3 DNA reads TGTGCCAGCAGCTTTTCCGGGACAGGATTTAACTCCTACGAGCAGTACTTC.

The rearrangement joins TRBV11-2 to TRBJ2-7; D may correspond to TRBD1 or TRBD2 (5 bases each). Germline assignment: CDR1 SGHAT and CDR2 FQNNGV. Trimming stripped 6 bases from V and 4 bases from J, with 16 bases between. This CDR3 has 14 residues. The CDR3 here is CASRVRDGRYEQYF. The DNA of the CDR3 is TGTGCCAGCAGGGTTCGGGACGGCCGATACGAGCAGTACTTC.

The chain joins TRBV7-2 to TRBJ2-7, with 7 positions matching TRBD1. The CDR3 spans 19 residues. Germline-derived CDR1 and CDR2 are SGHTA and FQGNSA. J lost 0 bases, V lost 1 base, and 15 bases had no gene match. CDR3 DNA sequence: TGTGCCAGCAGCTTAGAACCGGGCGCGTCAGGGGGAAGCTCCTACGAGCAGTACTTC. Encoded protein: CASSLEPGASGGSSYEQYF.

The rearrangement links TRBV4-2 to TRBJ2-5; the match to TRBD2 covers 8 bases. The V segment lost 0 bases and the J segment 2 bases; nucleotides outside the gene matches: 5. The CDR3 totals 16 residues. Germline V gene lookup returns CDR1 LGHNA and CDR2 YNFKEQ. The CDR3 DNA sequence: TGTGCCAGCAGCCAAGACAAGGCTAGCGGGCAAGAGACCCAGTACTTC. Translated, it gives CASSQDKASGQETQYF.

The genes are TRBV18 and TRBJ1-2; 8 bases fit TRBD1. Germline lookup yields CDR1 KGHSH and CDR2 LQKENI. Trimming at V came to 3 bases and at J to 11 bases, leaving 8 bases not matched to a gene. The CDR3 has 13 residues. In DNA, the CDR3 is TGTGCCAGCTCACCTAACCAGGGGGCGGGTTACACCTTC. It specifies CASSPNQGAGYTF.